Following are 21 T cell receptor beta chains from one sample sequenced in a study of brain T cells in children with intractable seizures. The protocol was immunoSEQ multiplex PCR, while the TCRdb copy is restricted to in-frame clones and leaves out a portion. The sample lists 110,000 or so clones, roughly 94% occurring once. The sequencing used peripheral blood, collected at surgery. The receptors here all came from a boy under two years old with hemimegalencephaly and intractable seizures.

The V and J genes are TRBV18 and TRBJ1-1; TRBD1 might be the D (5 bases). The CDR3 totals 15 residues. Germline CDR1 and CDR2: KGHSH and LQKENI. V was pared by 3 bases and J by 3 bases, with 14 bases between. The CDR3 sequence is CASSPRAPPDTEAFF. The CDR3 bases are TGTGCCAGCTCACCCAGGGCCCCACCCGACACTGAAGCTTTCTTT.

The chain links TRBV10-3 to TRBJ1-5; D is undetermined. The CDR3 loop spans 13 amino acids. The germline V gene has CDR1 ENHRY and CDR2 SYGVKD. V lost 5 bases and J 4 bases, leaving 9 bases between the germline ends. CDR3 region: CAISYDGNQPQHF. DNA for the CDR3: TGTGCCATCAGTTACGACGGGAATCAGCCCCAGCATTTT.

This chain uses TRBV6-4 with TRBJ1-2; 9 positions agree with TRBD1. With 6 bases clipped from V and 7 bases from J, the junction kept 6 bases outside the gene matches. This CDR3 is built from 13 residues. Germline V CDR1 and CDR2: MRHNA, SNTAGT. The CDR3 bases are TGTGCCAGCAGGGGACAGGGCCTTCGTGGCTACACCTTC. Its protein product is CASRGQGLRGYTF.

The chain links TRBV6-5 to TRBJ2-5, with D unclear. Germline V gives CDR1 MNHEY, CDR2 SVGAGI. Trimming pared 6 bases from V and 2 bases from J, leaving 10 bases between. CDR3 length equals 13 residues. The CDR3 DNA sequence: TGTGCCAGCAGACCCGGCCGTCAAGAGACCCAGTACTTC. Translated: CASRPGRQETQYF.

V and J are TRBV24-1 and TRBJ2-1; 12 bases are a match to TRBD2. Germline V gives CDR1 KGHDR, CDR2 SFDVKD. The CDR3 totals 14 residues. The V and J ends lost 8 bases and 12 bases, in that order; junction bases with no gene match: 10. The CDR3 reads CATTPSGRGGGQFF. The CDR3 bases are TGTGCCACCACCCCTAGCGGGAGGGGGGGTGGGCAGTTCTTC.

The rearrangement uses TRBV6-4 and TRBJ2-5; D call uncertain. Germline V gene sequence: CDR1 MRHNA, CDR2 SNTAGT. Between the trimmed V and J ends, which lost 4 bases and 4 bases, there was a span of 13 bases. The CDR3 spans 14 residues. The CDR3 DNA is TGTGCCAGCAGTGCCCAATACCCCCCAGAGACCCAGTACTTC. Translated: CASSAQYPPETQYF.

The V and J genes are TRBV27 and TRBJ1-3; D possibly corresponds to TRBD1 (6 bases). The ends were cut back, 6 bases at V and 0 bases at J, with 9 bases in the middle. This CDR3 contains 14 residues. CDR1 is MNHEY, CDR2 SMNVEV, per germline (reference sequence). The CDR3 region has the DNA TGTGCCAGCAGGGGGGGCCACTCTGGAAACACCATATATTTT. This translates into CASRGGHSGNTIYF.

In its sample, this clone was seen once. This chain uses TRBV10-3 with TRBJ2-7; TRBD1 matches at 10 bases. CDR1 is ENHRY and CDR2 is SYGVKD in the germline V gene. V gave up 2 bases and J gave up 3 bases; unmatched junction bases: 7. The CDR3 runs to 16 residues. The CDR3 sequence is CAISERGGQGLYEQYF. CDR3 sequence (DNA): TGTGCCATCAGTGAGAGGGGGGGACAGGGGCTCTACGAGCAGTACTTC.

This clone was recorded only once. In DNA, the CDR3 is TGTGCCAGCAGCCATACTAGCCGAAGCACAGATACGCAGTATTTT. Its protein product is CASSHTSRSTDTQYF. The chain combines TRBV3-1 (or the pseudogene TRBV3-2) with TRBJ2-3; a possible D gene is TRBD2 (6 bases). Germline CDR1 reads LGHDT; CDR2 reads YNNKEL (reference sequence). The length of the CDR3 is 15 residues. V lost 3 bases and J lost 0, with 10 bases in between.

The chain links TRBV11-1 to TRBJ1-1, with D possibly being TRBD1 (6 bases). V shed 5 bases and J shed 1 base, with 17 bases lying between them. This CDR3 region has 16 residues. CDR1 is SGHAT and CDR2 is FQDESV in the germline V gene (reference sequence). The DNA for the CDR3 is TGTGCCAGCAGCGAACGGCCGGGACACTCGAACACTGAAGCTTTCTTT. Its translation: CASSERPGHSNTEAFF.

The gene calls are TRBV7-9 and TRBJ2-1; D gene ambiguous. Germline values: CDR1 SEHNR, CDR2 FQNEAQ (reference sequence). With 8 bases removed from V and 6 bases from J, the gap between germline ends came to 17 bases. This CDR3 region has 14 residues. CDR3 DNA sequence: TGTGCCAGCTCCCCGGCCCCCACGGGCAATGAGCAGTTCTTC. Its protein is CASSPAPTGNEQFF.

This sequence joins TRBV5-1 and TRBJ2-7; unclear D gene. Germline-derived CDR1 and CDR2 are SGHRS and YFSETQ. CDR3 length: 13 residues. V lost 7 bases and J 3 bases, leaving 14 bases between the germline ends. The chain's CDR3 is CASRRVFNYEQYF. The CDR3 coding sequence is TGCGCCAGCCGACGGGTTTTCAACTACGAGCAGTACTTC.

V usage is TRBV7-9 and J usage is TRBJ2-3, with D maybe TRBD1 (5 bases). Trimming shortened V by 3 bases and J by 5 bases, and 9 bases separated the two germline ends. The CDR3 totals 13 residues. Per the germline V gene, CDR1 is SEHNR and CDR2 is FQNEAQ (reference sequence). CDR3 sequence: CASSFRQIDTQYF. CDR3 coding DNA: TGTGCCAGCAGCTTCCGACAGATAGATACGCAGTATTTT.

The chain employs TRBV6-5 and TRBJ2-5, with TRBD2 identical over 14 bases. Germline V CDR1 and CDR2: MNHEY, SVGAGI. V lost 6 bases and J lost 4; bases outside the gene matches: 1. The CDR3 loop spans 14 amino acids. The CDR3 is CASRGTSGRETQYF. The CDR3 bases are TGTGCCAGCAGGGGGACTAGCGGGAGAGAGACCCAGTACTTC.

The chain couples TRBV5-1 to TRBJ1-2, with D possibly TRBD1 on 6 matching bases. CDR1 and CDR2 from the germline V gene are SGHRS and YFSETQ. The CDR3 covers 14 residues. Trimming left V 0 bases short and J 4 bases short, with 10 bases between. The CDR3 is CASSLEQGRYGYTF. CDR3 in DNA: TGCGCCAGCAGCTTGGAGCAGGGGCGCTATGGCTACACCTTC. The variable domain in full, with the rest retrieved from reference TRBV5-1 and TRBJ1-2, is KAGVTQTPRYLIKTRGQQVTLSCSPISGHRSVSWYQQTPGQGLQFLFEYFSETQRNKGNFPGRFSGRQFSNSRSEMNVSTLELGDSALYLCASSLEQGRYGYTFGSGTRLTVV.

This chain uses TRBV19 with TRBJ2-5; D perhaps matches TRBD1 (6 bases). CDR1 and CDR2 from the germline V gene are LNHDA and SQIVND (reference sequence). Trimming pared 3 bases from V and 6 bases from J, leaving 14 bases between. There are 14 residues in the CDR3. The CDR3 spells CASSMARGYKTQYF. The CDR3 nucleotides read TGTGCCAGTAGTATGGCCAGGGGATACAAGACCCAGTACTTC.

The chain couples TRBV29-1 to TRBJ2-7; tentatively, D is TRBD1 or TRBD2 (6 bases each). There are 13 residues in the CDR3. V was trimmed by 4 bases and J by 1 base, leaving 11 bases between them. Germline CDR1 SQVTM, CDR2 ANQGSEA. CDR3 nucleotides: TGCAGCGTTGTCGGGGGCACGTCCTACGAGCAGTACTTC. This translates into CSVVGGTSYEQYF.

The chain uses TRBV4-3 and TRBJ2-5, with D perhaps TRBD1 or TRBD2 (6 bases each). V shed 3 bases and J shed 3 bases, with 8 bases lying between them. The CDR3 spans 13 residues. CDR1 LGHNA and CDR2 YSLEER come from the germline V gene. The CDR3 region has the DNA TGCGCCAGCAGCCATAGGGGGGAAGAGACCCAGTACTTC. Amino acid sequence: CASSHRGEETQYF.

This sequence joins TRBV13 and TRBJ2-5; D gene ambiguous. This CDR3 has 11 residues. Germline assignment: CDR1 PRHDT and CDR2 FYEKMQ (reference sequence). Trimming stripped 8 bases from V and 5 bases from J, with 9 bases between. CDR3 bases: TGTGCCAGCTCTCTCCGGGAGACCCAGTACTTC. Translating gives CASSLRETQYF.

The V and J genes are TRBV19 and TRBJ1-3; no clear D gene. The V end was cut by 4 bases, the J end by 7 bases, with 8 bases between. This CDR3 comprises 12 residues. Germline-derived CDR1 and CDR2 are LNHDA and SQIVND (reference sequence). The CDR3 protein is CASSTSGNTIYF. DNA of the CDR3: TGTGCCAGTAGTACCAGCGGGAACACCATATATTTT.

The chain has TRBV6-5 and TRBJ1-2; maybe TRBD1 (6 bases). V shed 6 bases and J shed 3 bases, with 17 bases lying between them. The CDR3 has 15 amino acids. Germline V gene data show CDR1 as MNHEY and CDR2 as SVGAGI. The CDR3 DNA is TGTGCCAGCAGATCAACAGGGACTCAGCACTATGGCTACACCTTC. This gives the protein CASRSTGTQHYGYTF.